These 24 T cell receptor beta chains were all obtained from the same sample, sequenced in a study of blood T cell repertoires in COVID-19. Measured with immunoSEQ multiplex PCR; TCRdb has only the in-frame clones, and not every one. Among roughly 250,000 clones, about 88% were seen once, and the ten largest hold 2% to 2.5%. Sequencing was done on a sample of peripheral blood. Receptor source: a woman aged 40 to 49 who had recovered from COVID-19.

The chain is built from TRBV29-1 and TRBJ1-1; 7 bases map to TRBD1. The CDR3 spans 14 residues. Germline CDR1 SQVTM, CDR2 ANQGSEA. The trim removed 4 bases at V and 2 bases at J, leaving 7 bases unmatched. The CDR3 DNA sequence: TGCAGCGTTGGAGAAGGGACAGTTAACACTGAAGCTTTCTTT. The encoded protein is CSVGEGTVNTEAFF.

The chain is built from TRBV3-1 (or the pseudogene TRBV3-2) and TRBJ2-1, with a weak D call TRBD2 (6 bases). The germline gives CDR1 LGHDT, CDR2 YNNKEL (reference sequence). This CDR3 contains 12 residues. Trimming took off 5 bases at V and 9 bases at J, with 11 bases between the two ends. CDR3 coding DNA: TGTGCCAGCAGCAGTACTAGCAGTGAGCAGTTCTTC. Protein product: CASSSTSSEQFF.

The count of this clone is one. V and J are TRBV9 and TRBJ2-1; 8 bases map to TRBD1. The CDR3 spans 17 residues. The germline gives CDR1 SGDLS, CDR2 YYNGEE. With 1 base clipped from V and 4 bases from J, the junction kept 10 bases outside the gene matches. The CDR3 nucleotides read TGTGCCAGCAGCGTATTCGGTACAGGGGGGAGGTACAATGAGCAGTTCTTC. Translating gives CASSVFGTGGRYNEQFF.

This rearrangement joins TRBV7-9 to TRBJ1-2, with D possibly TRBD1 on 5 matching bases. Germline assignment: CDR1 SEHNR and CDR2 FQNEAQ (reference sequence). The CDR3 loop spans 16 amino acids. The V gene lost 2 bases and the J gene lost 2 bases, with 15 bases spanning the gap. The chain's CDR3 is CASSLNPEGANYGYTF. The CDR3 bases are TGTGCCAGCAGCTTAAACCCTGAAGGGGCGAACTATGGCTACACCTTC.

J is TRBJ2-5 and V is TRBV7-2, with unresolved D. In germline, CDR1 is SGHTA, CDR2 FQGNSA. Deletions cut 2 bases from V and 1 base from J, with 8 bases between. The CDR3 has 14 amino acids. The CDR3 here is CASSLSASQETQYF. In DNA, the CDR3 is TGTGCCAGCAGCTTAAGTGCGAGCCAAGAGACCCAGTACTTC. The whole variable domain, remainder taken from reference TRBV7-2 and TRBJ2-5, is GAGVSQSPSNKVTEKGKDVELRCDPISGHTALYWYRQSLGQGLEFLIYFQGNSAPDKSGLPSDRFSAERTGGSVSTLTIQRTQQEDSAVYLCASSLSASQETQYFGPGTRLLVL.

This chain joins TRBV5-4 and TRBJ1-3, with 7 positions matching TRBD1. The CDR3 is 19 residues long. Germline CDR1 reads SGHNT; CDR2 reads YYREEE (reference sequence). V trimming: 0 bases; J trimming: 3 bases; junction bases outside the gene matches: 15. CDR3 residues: CASSLAESSRRGYGNTIYF. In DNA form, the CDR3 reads TGTGCCAGCAGCTTGGCCGAATCCTCCCGCAGGGGGTATGGAAACACCATATATTTT. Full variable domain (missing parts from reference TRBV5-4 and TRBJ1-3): ETGVTQSPTHLIKTRGQQVTLRCSSQSGHNTVSWYQQALGQGPQFIFQYYREEENGRGNFPPRFSGLQFPNYSSELNVNALELDDSALYLCASSLAESSRRGYGNTIYFGEGSWLTVV.

CDR3 sequence: CASSFNRFNSPLHF. The CDR3 DNA is TGTGCCAGCAGTTTCAACAGGTTTAATTCACCCCTCCACTTT. V usage is TRBV28 and J usage is TRBJ1-6, with TRBD1 as a possible D gene (5 bases). Germline values: CDR1 MDHEN, CDR2 SYDVKM. The CDR3 has 14 amino acids. Deletions cut 3 bases from V and 6 bases from J, with 9 bases between.

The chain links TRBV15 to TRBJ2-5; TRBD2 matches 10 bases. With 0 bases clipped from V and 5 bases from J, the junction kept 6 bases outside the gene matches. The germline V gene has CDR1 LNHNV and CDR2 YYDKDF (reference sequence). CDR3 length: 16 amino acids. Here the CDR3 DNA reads TGTGCCACCAGCAGAGATCTTACTAGCGGGAAGGAGACCCAGTACTTC. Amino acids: CATSRDLTSGKETQYF.

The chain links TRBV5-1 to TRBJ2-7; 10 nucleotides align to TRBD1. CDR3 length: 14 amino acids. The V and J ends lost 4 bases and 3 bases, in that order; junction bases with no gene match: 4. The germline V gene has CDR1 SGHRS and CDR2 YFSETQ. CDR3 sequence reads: CASSGTGASYEQYF. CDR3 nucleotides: TGCGCCAGCAGCGGGACAGGGGCCAGCTACGAGCAGTACTTC.

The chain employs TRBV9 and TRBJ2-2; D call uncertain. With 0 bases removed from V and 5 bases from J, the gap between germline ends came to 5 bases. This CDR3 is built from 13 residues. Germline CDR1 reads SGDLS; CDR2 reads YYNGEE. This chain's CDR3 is CASSVGHTGELFF. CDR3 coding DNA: TGTGCCAGCAGCGTAGGTCATACCGGGGAGCTGTTTTTT.

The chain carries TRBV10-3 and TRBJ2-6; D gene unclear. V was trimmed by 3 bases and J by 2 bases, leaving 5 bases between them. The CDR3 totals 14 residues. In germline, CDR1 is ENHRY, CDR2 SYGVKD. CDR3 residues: CAISDPAGANVLTF. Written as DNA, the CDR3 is TGTGCCATCAGTGACCCCGCTGGGGCCAACGTCCTGACTTTC.

In nucleotides, the CDR3 is TGTGCCAGCAGTCCAGACAGAGATCAGCCCCAGCATTTT. Translation: CASSPDRDQPQHF. V usage is TRBV6-4 and J usage is TRBJ1-5; D perhaps matches TRBD1 (5 bases). The germline V and J ends were trimmed by 5 bases and 5 bases, with 10 bases remaining between them. The CDR3 consists of 13 residues. Looked up from germline, CDR1 is MRHNA and CDR2 is SNTAGT.

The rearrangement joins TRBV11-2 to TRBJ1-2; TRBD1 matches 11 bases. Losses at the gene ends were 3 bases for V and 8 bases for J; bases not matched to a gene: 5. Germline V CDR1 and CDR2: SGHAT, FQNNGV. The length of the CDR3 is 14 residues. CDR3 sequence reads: CASSFGQGARGYTF. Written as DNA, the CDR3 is TGTGCCAGCAGCTTCGGACAGGGGGCGCGGGGCTACACCTTC.

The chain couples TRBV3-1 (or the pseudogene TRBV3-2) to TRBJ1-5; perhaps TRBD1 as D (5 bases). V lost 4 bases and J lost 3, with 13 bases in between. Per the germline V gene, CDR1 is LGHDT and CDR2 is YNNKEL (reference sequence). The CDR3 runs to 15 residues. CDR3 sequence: CASSPGWGDNQPQHF. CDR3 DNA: TGTGCCAGCAGCCCGGGGTGGGGGGACAATCAGCCCCAGCATTTT.

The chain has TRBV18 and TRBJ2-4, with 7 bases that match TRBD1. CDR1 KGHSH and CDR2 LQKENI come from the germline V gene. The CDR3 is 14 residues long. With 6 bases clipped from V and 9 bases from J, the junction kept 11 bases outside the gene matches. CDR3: CASSPGGQPGIQYF. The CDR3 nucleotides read TGTGCCAGCTCTCCAGGGGGACAGCCGGGCATTCAGTACTTC.

The CDR3 bases are TGTGCCAGCAGCGATCAAGGGGCTCCTATTAAACTGCAGCAGTTCTTC. Its translation is CASSDQGAPIKLQQFF. The chain is built from TRBV7-9 and TRBJ2-1, with D maybe TRBD1 (5 bases). CDR1 and CDR2 from the germline V gene are SEHNR and FQNEAQ (reference sequence). The germline V and J ends were trimmed by 5 bases and 11 bases, with 25 bases remaining between them. The CDR3 contains 16 residues.

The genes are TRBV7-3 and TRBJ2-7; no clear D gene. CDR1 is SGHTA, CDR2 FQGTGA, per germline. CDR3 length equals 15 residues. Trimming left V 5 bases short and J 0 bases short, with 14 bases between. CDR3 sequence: CASSTETLSSYEQYF. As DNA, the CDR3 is TGTGCCAGCAGCACTGAAACTCTTAGCTCCTACGAGCAGTACTTC.

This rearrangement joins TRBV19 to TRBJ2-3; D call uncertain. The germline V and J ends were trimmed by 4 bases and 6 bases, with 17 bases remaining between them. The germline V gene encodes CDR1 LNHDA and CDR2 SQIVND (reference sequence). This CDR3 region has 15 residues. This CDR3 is CASSTDTFGSDTQYF. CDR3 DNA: TGTGCCAGTAGTACCGACACTTTCGGATCGGATACGCAGTATTTT.

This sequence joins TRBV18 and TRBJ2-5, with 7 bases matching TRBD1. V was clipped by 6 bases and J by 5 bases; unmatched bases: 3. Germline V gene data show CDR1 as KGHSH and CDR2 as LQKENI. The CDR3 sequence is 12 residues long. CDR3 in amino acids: CASSPTGETQYF. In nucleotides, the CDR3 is TGTGCCAGCTCCCCGACAGGGGAGACCCAGTACTTC.

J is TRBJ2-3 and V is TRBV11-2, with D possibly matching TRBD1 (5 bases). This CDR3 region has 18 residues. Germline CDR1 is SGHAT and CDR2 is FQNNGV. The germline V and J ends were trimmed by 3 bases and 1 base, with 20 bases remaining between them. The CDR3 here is CASSLGPNKGWGTDTQYF. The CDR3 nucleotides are TGTGCCAGCAGCTTGGGTCCTAACAAGGGGTGGGGCACAGATACGCAGTATTTT. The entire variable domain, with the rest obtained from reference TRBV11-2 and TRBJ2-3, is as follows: EAGVAQSPRYKIIEKRQSVAFWCNPISGHATLYWYQQILGQGPKLLIQFQNNGVVDDSQLPKDRFSAERLKGVDSTLKIQPAKLEDSAVYLCASSLGPNKGWGTDTQYFGPGTRLTVL.

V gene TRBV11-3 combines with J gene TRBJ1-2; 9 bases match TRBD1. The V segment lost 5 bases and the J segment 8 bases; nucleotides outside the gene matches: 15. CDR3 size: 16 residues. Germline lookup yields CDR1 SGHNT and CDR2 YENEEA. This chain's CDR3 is CASSPGGDRELGGYTF. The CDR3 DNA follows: TGTGCCAGCAGCCCAGGGGGGGACAGGGAGCTTGGCGGCTACACCTTC.

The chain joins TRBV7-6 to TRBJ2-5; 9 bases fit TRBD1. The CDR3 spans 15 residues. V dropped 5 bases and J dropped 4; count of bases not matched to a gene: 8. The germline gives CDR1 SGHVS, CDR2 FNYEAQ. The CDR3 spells CASSVQGAIRETQYF. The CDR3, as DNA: TGTGCCAGCAGCGTACAGGGGGCAATTAGAGAGACCCAGTACTTC.

The chain's CDR3 is CASGPGQVINQPQHF. The CDR3 coding sequence is TGTGCTAGTGGTCCCGGACAGGTCATCAATCAGCCCCAGCATTTT. The chain carries TRBV12-5 and TRBJ1-5; 7 bases map to TRBD1. J lost 3 bases, V lost 5 bases, and 7 bases had no gene match. The CDR3 has 15 residues. CDR1 and CDR2 from the germline V gene are LGHNT and FRNRAP. Full variable domain (rest looked up from reference TRBV12-5 and TRBJ1-5): DARVTQTPRHKVTEMGQEVTMRCQPILGHNTVFWYRQTMMQGLELLAYFRNRAPLDDSGMPKDRFSAEMPDATLATLKIQPSEPRDSAVYFCASGPGQVINQPQHFGDGTRLSIL.

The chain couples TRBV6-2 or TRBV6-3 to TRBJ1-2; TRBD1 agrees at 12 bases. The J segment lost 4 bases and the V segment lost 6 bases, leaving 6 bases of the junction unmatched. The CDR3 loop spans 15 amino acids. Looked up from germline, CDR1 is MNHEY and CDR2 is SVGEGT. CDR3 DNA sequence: TGTGCCAGCAGCAGAGGGGACAGGGGGCCCTATGGCTACACCTTC. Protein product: CASSRGDRGPYGYTF.